The following is a TCR beta chain sequence with its context. Each participant's cohort was designated according to participant-reported clinical history. Symptom resolution, clearance, or two negative PCRs marked donors in Cohort 3 as recovered. The data were taken from a study of blood T cell repertoires in COVID-19. Study summary: PBMCs, B-cell-depleted T cells, or T cells provided the cDNA or gDNA that made up the material.

CDR1 and CDR2 (germline): SGHRS, YFSETQ. With 6 bases clipped from V and 2 bases from J, the junction kept 10 bases outside the gene matches. The CDR3 contains 16 residues. Methods used by the authors: Amplified reference gene primers provided the basis for estimating nucleated cell counts. Produced via immunoSEQ multiplex PCR; TCRdb's table is partial and in-frame only. Clonal size and the V and J genes are those of that table, whereas D and trimming came from the DNA. This table has under 200,000 clones, 82% appearing once. This receptor was taken from a man aged 45-60 years who had recovered from COVID-19. Material: PBMCs or T cells enriched from blood (not recorded which). The rearrangement uses TRBV5-1 and TRBJ2-5, with 10 nucleotides matching TRBD2. The CDR3 DNA reads TGCGCCAGCACCATGGGCCTAGCGGGGGCTCAAGAGACCCAGTACTTC. Translated, it gives CASTMGLAGAQETQYF.